Below, one T cell receptor beta chain is given with its context. The assay was immunoSEQ multiplex PCR, and TCRdb's table has in-frame clones only and misses some. The sample records about 16,000 clones, 73% being singletons. Tumor samples were taken before definitive surgery or chemotherapy. Germline V gives CDR1 LGHNA, CDR2 YSLEER. This CDR3 has 17 residues. Trimming removed 4 bases at V and 0 bases at J, with 16 bases between. The sample belongs to a study of high-grade serous ovarian cancer treatment subgroups. On the study more broadly: Mean per sample: around 14,000 reads, 6,000 to 8,000 unique TCR beta rearrangements.

The V gene is TRBV4-3, the J gene TRBJ1-5; no reliable D call. This sequence originates from a human donor with high-grade serous ovarian cancer. Sequencing was carried out using tumor tissue. The CDR3 DNA sequence: TGCGCCAGCAGCCTCCGTATAGGTTCCTCTAGCAATCAGCCCCAGCATTTT. This encodes CASSLRIGSSSNQPQHF.